This T cell receptor (beta chain) was sequenced in a study of T-cell reconstitution after alpha-beta-depleted transplantation in children (dated by TCRdb to 2016 to 2017). Notes on the research overall: The study quantitatively tracked T-cell immune reconstitution after TCRalphabeta/CD19-depleted allogeneic hematopoietic cell transplantation in children using TCR repertoire profiling.

This clonotype showed up many times. The antigen it binds to is not known. Qualities for individual bases were not recorded, and no much larger clone is one base off. The CDR3 spans 11 residues, from the cysteine through the phenylalanine. The only DNA kept is the CDR3, 33 bases in frame from the first base. Trimming takes 6 bases from V and 8 bases from J, and the germline ends sit 7 bases apart. Via the germline V gene, CDR1 is KGHDR and CDR2 SFDVKD. Libraries were built with PCR. Data came from an Illumina HiSeq 2500. To normalize quantification of the TCRbeta repertoire, the TCR libraries were built with molecular barcoding that relied on unique molecular identifiers. The public reads were run again by TCRdb, first through fastp at Q25 and then through MiXCR, and only productive beta chains were kept. Each entry merges the rows of one CDR3 protein and shows their most common DNA and genes. Present in this sample are nearly 250,000 distinct CDR3 sequences, 8.2% of which were seen just once. The top ten clonotypes cover 6.3% of the sample.

What this sample's treatment or condition label stands for: allogeneic hematopoietic cell transplantation with graft depleted of TCRalphabeta T cells and CD19 B cells. Transplant recipients were children who received TCRalphabeta/CD19-depleted allogeneic hematopoietic cell grafts. Broad study findings and their caveats: In some patients, high TCRbeta diversity at day 60 was attributed to recipient T cells and intrathymic progenitors that had survived conditioning. Over subsequent months, a decline in hyperexpanded clone frequencies was noted, and after one year, T-cell counts and TCRbeta diversity were mostly ascribed to newly produced T cells. The apparently early recovery of alphabetaT-cell counts about two months after transplant reportedly depended on only several hundred rapidly expanded clones that came from non-depleted graft cells.

The sequence was obtained from a male patient younger than 18 who had a stem cell transplant for acute lymphoblastic leukemia, so the T cells may come from the graft donor. The chain is made from TRBV24-1 and TRBJ2-1; a tentative D call is TRBD2 (6 bases match). This sample comprised PBMCs, mostly from graft donor cells, obtained 180 days after TCRalphabeta/CD19-depleted stem cell transplant. For the CDR3, the sequence is CATSWGDEQFF. In nucleotide form, the sequence is TGTGCCACCAGTTGGGGGGATGAGCAGTTCTTC.